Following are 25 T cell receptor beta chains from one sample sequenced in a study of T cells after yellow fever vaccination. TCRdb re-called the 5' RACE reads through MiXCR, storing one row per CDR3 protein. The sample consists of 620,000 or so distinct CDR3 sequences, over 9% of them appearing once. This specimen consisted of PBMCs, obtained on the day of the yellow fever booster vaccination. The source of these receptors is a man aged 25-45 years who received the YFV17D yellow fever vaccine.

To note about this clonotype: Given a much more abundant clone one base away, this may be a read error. The DNA for the CDR3 is TGTGCCGCAGTGAGCTCCTACAATGAGCAGTTCTTC. Amino acid sequence: CAAVSSYNEQFF. The genes are TRBV30 and TRBJ2-1; no definite D call. With 8 bases removed from V and 0 bases from J, the gap between germline ends came to 8 bases. CDR3 size: 12 residues. Germline V gene data show CDR1 as GTSNPN and CDR2 as SVGIG (reference sequence).

The CDR3: CASSPRWAGGNEQFF. The DNA for the CDR3 is TGTGCCAGCAGCCCCCGGTGGGCGGGGGGGAATGAGCAGTTCTTC. This chain connects TRBV5-6 to TRBJ2-1; 9 bases line up with TRBD2. CDR3 size: 15 residues. From germline, CDR1 is SGHDT and CDR2 YYEEEE. V shed 4 bases, J shed 7 bases, and the junction held 9 bases outside the gene matches. Using reference TRBV5-6 and TRBJ2-1 for the parts outside the CDR3, the full variable domain is DAGVTQSPTHLIKTRGQQVTLRCSPKSGHDTVSWYQQALGQGPQFIFQYYEEEERQRGNFPDRFSGHQFPNYSSELNVNALLLGDSALYLCASSPRWAGGNEQFFGPGTRLTVL.

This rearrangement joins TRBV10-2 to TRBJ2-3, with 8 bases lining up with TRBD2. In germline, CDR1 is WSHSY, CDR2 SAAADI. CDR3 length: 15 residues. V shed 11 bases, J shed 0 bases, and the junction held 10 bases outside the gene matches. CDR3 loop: CALRAGGRSTDTQYF. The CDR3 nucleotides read TGCGCCCTCAGGGCGGGAGGAAGGAGCACAGATACGCAGTATTTT.

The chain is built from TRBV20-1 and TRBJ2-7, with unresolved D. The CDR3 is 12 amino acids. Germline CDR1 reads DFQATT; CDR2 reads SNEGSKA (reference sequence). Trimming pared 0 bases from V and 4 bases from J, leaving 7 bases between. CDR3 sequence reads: CSARDRLYEQYF. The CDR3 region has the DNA TGCAGTGCTAGAGATCGCCTTTACGAGCAGTACTTC.

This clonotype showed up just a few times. The CDR3 protein is CASSPADLAKNIQYF. DNA of the CDR3: TGTGCCAGCTCTCCCGCGGATCTAGCCAAAAACATTCAGTACTTC. The rearrangement links TRBV28 to TRBJ2-4; D is undetermined. V was trimmed by 8 bases and J by 0 bases, leaving 14 bases between them. CDR1 and CDR2 (germline): MDHEN, SYDVKM. The CDR3 totals 15 residues.

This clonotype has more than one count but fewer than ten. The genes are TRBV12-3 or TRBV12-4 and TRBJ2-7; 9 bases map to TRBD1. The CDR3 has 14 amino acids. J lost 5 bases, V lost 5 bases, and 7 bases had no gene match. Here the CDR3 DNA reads TGTGCCAGCAGTCGGACAGGGGAAATCCACGAGCAGTACTTC. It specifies CASSRTGEIHEQYF.

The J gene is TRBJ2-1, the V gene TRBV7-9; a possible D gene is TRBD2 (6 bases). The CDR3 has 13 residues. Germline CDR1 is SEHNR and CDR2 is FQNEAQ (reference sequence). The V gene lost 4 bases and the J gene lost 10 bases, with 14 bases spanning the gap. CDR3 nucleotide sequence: TGTGCCAGCAGCTCCGGAGGGCTTCGAGAGCAGTTCTTC. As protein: CASSSGGLREQFF.

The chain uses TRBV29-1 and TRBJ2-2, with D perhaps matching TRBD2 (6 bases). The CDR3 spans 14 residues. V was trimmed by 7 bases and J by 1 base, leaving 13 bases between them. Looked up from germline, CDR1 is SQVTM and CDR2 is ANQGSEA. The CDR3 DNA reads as TGCAGCGCCAGCGGGCGGCAGAACACCGGGGAGCTGTTTTTT. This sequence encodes CSASGRQNTGELFF.

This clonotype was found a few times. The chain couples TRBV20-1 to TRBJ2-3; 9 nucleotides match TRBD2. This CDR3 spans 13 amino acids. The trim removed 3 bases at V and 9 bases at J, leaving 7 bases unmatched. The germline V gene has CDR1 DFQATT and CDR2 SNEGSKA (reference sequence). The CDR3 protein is CSARSSGKETQYF. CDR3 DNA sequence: TGCAGTGCTAGGTCTAGCGGGAAGGAGACGCAGTATTTT.

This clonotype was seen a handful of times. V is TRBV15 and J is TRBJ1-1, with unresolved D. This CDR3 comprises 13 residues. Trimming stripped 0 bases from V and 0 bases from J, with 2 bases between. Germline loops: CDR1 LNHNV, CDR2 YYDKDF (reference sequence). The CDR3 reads CATSRDVNTEAFF. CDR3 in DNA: TGTGCCACCAGCAGAGATGTGAACACTGAAGCTTTCTTT. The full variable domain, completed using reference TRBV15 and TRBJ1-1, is DAMVIQNPRYQVTQFGKPVTLSCSQTLNHNVMYWYQQKSSQAPKLLFHYYDKDFNNEADTPDNFQSRRPNTSFCFLDIRSPGLGDTAMYLCATSRDVNTEAFFGQGTRLTVV.

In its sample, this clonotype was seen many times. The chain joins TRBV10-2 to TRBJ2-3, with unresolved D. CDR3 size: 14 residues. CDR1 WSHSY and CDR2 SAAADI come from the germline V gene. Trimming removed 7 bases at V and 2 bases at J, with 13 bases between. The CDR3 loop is CASNLRQNTDTQYF. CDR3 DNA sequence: TGCGCCAGCAACTTGAGGCAGAACACAGATACGCAGTATTTT.

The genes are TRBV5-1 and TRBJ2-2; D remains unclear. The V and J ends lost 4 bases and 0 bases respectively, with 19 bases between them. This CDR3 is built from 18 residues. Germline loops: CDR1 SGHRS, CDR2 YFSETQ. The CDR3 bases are TGCGCCAGCAGCAAAAAAAGTGACTTCCACTCGAACACCGGGGAGCTGTTTTTT. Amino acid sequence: CASSKKSDFHSNTGELFF.

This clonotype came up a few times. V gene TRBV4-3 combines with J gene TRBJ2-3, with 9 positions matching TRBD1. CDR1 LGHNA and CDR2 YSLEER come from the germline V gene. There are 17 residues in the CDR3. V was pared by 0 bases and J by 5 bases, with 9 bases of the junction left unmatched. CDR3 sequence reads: CASSQDHTGQGRDTQYF. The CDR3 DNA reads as TGCGCCAGCAGCCAAGACCACACGGGACAGGGTCGAGATACGCAGTATTTT.

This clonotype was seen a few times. CDR3 sequence reads: CASSNTGRGGSYEQYF. DNA for the CDR3: TGTGCCAGCAGCAACACAGGGAGGGGGGGCTCCTACGAGCAGTACTTC. The chain couples TRBV7-9 to TRBJ2-7, with D perhaps TRBD2 (7 bases). The CDR3 is 16 amino acids. Deletions cut 5 bases from V and 0 bases from J, with 17 bases between. Germline-derived CDR1 and CDR2 are SEHNR and FQNEAQ (reference sequence).

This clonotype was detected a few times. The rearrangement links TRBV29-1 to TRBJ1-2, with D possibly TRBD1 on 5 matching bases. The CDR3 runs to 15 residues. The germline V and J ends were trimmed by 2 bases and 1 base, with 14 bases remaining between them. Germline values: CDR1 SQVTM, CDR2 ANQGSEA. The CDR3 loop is CSVEQEMGVNYGYTF. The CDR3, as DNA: TGCAGCGTTGAACAGGAGATGGGGGTTAACTATGGCTACACCTTC.

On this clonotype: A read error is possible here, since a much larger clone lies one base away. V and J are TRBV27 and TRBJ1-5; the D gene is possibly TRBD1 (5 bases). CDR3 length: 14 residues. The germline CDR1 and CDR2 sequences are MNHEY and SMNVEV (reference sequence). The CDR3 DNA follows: TGTGCCAGCAGTTCATACCAGGGAACTCAGCCCAAGCATTTT. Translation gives CASSSYQGTQPKHF.

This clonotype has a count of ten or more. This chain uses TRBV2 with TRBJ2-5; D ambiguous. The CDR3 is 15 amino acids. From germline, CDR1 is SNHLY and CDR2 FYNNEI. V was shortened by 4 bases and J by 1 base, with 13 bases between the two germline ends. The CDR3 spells CASSAVGSAQETQYF. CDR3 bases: TGTGCCAGCAGTGCGGTGGGATCGGCCCAAGAGACCCAGTACTTC.

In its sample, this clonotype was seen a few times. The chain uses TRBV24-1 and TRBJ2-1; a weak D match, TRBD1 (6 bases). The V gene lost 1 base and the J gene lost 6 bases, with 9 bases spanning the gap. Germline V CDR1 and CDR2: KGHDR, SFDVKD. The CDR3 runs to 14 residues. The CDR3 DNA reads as TGTGCCACCAGTGATTTTGGCAGGGGCAATGAGCAGTTCTTC. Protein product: CATSDFGRGNEQFF.

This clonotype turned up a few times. The CDR3 region is CASSLVFTGTRDQNEQFF. The CDR3 DNA sequence: TGTGCCAGCAGTTTAGTCTTTACCGGGACTAGAGACCAAAATGAGCAGTTCTTC. The J gene is TRBJ2-1, the V gene TRBV27, with 8 bases matching TRBD2. Germline assignment: CDR1 MNHEY and CDR2 SMNVEV (reference sequence). V dropped 2 bases and J dropped 7; count of bases not matched to a gene: 16. The CDR3 contains 18 residues.

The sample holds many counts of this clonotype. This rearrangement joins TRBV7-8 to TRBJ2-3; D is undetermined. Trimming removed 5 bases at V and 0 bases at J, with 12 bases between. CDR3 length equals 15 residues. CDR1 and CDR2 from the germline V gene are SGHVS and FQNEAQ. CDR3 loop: CASSEWAKSTDTQYF. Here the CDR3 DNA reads TGTGCCAGCAGCGAATGGGCGAAAAGCACAGATACGCAGTATTTT.

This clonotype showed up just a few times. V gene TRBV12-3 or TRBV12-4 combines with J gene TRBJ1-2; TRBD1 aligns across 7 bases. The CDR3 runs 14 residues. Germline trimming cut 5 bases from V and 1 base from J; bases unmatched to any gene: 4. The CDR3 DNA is TGTGCCAGCAGTCCTACAGGGGTTAACTATGGCTACACCTTC. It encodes CASSPTGVNYGYTF.

The CDR3 nucleotides are TGTGCCAGCTCAGCAATATCTAGCGGGGACCTCGGGGAGCTGTTTTTT. Encoded protein: CASSAISSGDLGELFF. V usage is TRBV18 and J usage is TRBJ2-2, with 9 bases that match TRBD2. The V gene's germline CDR1 is KGHSH and CDR2 LQKENI. V shed 5 bases, J shed 7 bases, and the junction held 11 bases outside the gene matches. The CDR3 consists of 16 residues.

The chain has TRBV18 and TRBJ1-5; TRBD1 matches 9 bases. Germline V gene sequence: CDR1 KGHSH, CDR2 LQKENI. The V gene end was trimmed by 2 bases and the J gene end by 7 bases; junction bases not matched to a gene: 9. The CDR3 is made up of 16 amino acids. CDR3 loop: CASSPSNRGLVQPQHF. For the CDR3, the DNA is TGTGCCAGCTCACCATCTAACAGGGGGCTAGTACAGCCCCAGCATTTT.

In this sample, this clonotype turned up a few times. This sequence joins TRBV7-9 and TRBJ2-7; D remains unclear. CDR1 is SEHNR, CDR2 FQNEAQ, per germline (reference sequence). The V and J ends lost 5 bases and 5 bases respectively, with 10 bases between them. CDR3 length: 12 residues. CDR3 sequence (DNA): TGTGCCAGCAGCCCCCAGCCCCACGAGCAGTACTTC. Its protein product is CASSPQPHEQYF.

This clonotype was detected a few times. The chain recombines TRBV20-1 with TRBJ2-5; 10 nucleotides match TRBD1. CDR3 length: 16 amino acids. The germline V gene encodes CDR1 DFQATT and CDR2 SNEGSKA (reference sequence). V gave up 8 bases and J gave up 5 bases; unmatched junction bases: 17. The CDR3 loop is CSPKRPPGQGSETQYF. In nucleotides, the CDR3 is TGCAGTCCGAAGAGACCACCGGGACAGGGGTCGGAGACCCAGTACTTC.